A single T cell receptor (beta chain) is shown here with its context. This record comes from a study of blood T cell repertoires in COVID-19. Study at large: Material from acute and convalescent COVID-19 was sourced from the United States, Italy and Spain.

The germline V gene has CDR1 MNHEY and CDR2 SMNVEV (reference sequence). This CDR3 region has 14 residues. The V and J ends lost 9 bases and 3 bases, in that order; junction bases with no gene match: 5. Original analysis: Amplification with reference gene primers provided the estimates of nucleated cell counts. The repertoire was sequenced with immunoSEQ multiplex PCR; TCRdb's copy has only in-frame clones and lacks some. V, J and clone size reflect that table, while D and trimming were determined from the DNA. Among roughly 250,000 clones listed, approximately 86% were seen once. Residents of over 20 US areas, aged roughly 18 to 89 years, made up the participants. Donors were grouped by their self-reported clinical history.

The origin of this receptor is a woman in her thirties or forties with acute COVID-19. This chain joins TRBV27 and TRBJ1-3, with 10 positions matching TRBD1. Sequencing was done on a sample of PBMCs or T cells enriched from blood (not recorded which). The CDR3, as DNA: TGTGCCAGTTGGGACAGGGGCGGTGGAAACACCATATATTTT. Amino acids: CASWDRGGGNTIYF.